One and the same sample provided the 21 T cell receptor beta chains below, sequenced in a study of shared clonotypes between healthy human individuals (dated by TCRdb to 2020 to 2022). Library preparation used the immunoSEQ multiplex PCR assay. In its TCRdb copy, this immuneACCESS table keeps in-frame sequences only and misses some clones. Where compared with another copy, unresolved V genes explain less than half of these, and the others have no known cause. The sample table shows fewer than 550,000 clones, and about 80% are seen once. The top ten clones comprise approximately 12% of the sample. The sequenced sample was PBMCs. These receptors came from a woman in her thirties or forties in good health. Some clones in this sample may be carry-over from other donors' samples.

V usage is TRBV6-1 and J usage is TRBJ2-1, with TRBD1 matching 8 bases. Germline-derived CDR1 and CDR2 are MNHNS and SASEGT. With 7 bases clipped from V and 6 bases from J, the junction kept 11 bases outside the gene matches. The CDR3 covers 15 residues. The CDR3: CASTGNRGITNEQFF. The CDR3 DNA reads as TGTGCCAGCACCGGGAACAGGGGGATAACCAATGAGCAGTTCTTC.

The V call is TRBV7-9, the J call TRBJ2-1; perhaps TRBD2 as D (6 bases). The V end lost 5 bases, the J end lost 10 bases, and 15 bases lay between the germline ends. Germline CDR1 reads SEHNR; CDR2 reads FQNEAQ (reference sequence). The CDR3 spans 13 residues. The CDR3 DNA is TGTGCCAGCAGCGTCTTCGGGGGATGGGAGCAGTTCTTC. Translation: CASSVFGGWEQFF.

This chain connects TRBV11-2 to TRBJ2-3, with 7 bases that match TRBD2. The CDR3 is 15 residues long. Germline loops: CDR1 SGHAT, CDR2 FQNNGV. V shed 1 base, J shed 7 bases, and the junction held 8 bases outside the gene matches. The CDR3 DNA reads TGTGCCAGCAGCTTAGGGGCGGGAGAGCAATATACGCAGTATTTT. This codes for CASSLGAGEQYTQYF.

This chain uses TRBV7-9 with TRBJ2-1; D perhaps matches TRBD2 (6 bases). Germline values: CDR1 SEHNR, CDR2 FQNEAQ (reference sequence). Trimming pared 4 bases from V and 3 bases from J, leaving 16 bases between. The CDR3 covers 16 residues. CDR3 DNA: TGTGCCAGCAGCTCCGCGGGGTCCCTGTACTACAATGAGCAGTTCTTC. Amino acid sequence: CASSSAGSLYYNEQFF.

This clone was detected once. This rearrangement joins TRBV5-5 to TRBJ1-1, with a weak D call TRBD1 (6 bases). The CDR3 is made up of 14 amino acids. Germline loops: CDR1 SGHKS, CDR2 YYEKEE (reference sequence). V gave up 4 bases and J gave up 5 bases, with 15 bases separating them. The DNA of the CDR3 is TGTGCCAGCAGCGAGCAACAGGGAGCAACTGAAGCTTTCTTT. Translation gives CASSEQQGATEAFF.

The chain carries TRBV9 and TRBJ2-1; TRBD2 might be the D (7 bases). Germline CDR1 reads SGDLS; CDR2 reads YYNGEE. The length of the CDR3 is 15 residues. V lost 4 bases, J lost 9 bases, and 20 bases lay in between. The CDR3 DNA sequence: TGTGCCAGCAGCTTTAGGGGGGGCGTTCTTAGTGAGCAGTTCTTC. Its protein is CASSFRGGVLSEQFF.

The chain combines TRBV30 with TRBJ1-2, with D tentatively TRBD1 (6 bases). The germline CDR1 and CDR2 sequences are GTSNPN and SVGIG (reference sequence). With 4 bases removed from V and 4 bases from J, the gap between germline ends came to 25 bases. The CDR3 extends over 17 amino acids. CDR3 DNA sequence: TGTGCCTGGATCTCTCCGTGGACCAGGGGCCGGGGCTATGGCTACACCTTC. This translates into CAWISPWTRGRGYGYTF.

This chain joins TRBV7-8 and TRBJ1-5; no clear D gene. Deletions cut 5 bases from V and 3 bases from J, with 14 bases between. The length of the CDR3 is 15 residues. Looked up from germline, CDR1 is SGHVS and CDR2 is FQNEAQ. CDR3 amino acids: CASSPMAGYNQPQHF. The CDR3, as DNA: TGTGCCAGCAGCCCGATGGCGGGCTACAATCAGCCCCAGCATTTT.

The gene calls are TRBV18 and TRBJ1-3, with D unresolved. Trimming pared 8 bases from V and 2 bases from J, leaving 10 bases between. The CDR3 loop spans 13 amino acids. Germline CDR1 and CDR2: KGHSH and LQKENI. The CDR3 region is CASQPTTGNTIYF. DNA for the CDR3: TGTGCCAGCCAGCCTACCACTGGAAACACCATATATTTT.

The chain uses TRBV27 and TRBJ2-7, with 10 bases identical to TRBD1. The CDR3 spans 15 residues. Germline-derived CDR1 and CDR2 are MNHEY and SMNVEV (reference sequence). Unmatched junction bases numbered 3, after V lost 3 bases and J lost 1 base. The CDR3 is CASSFLGQGSYEQYF. For the CDR3, the DNA is TGTGCCAGCAGTTTTTTGGGACAGGGGTCCTACGAGCAGTACTTC.

The V gene is TRBV28, the J gene TRBJ2-3; 8 bases match TRBD1. This CDR3 has 14 residues. Looked up from germline, CDR1 is MDHEN and CDR2 is SYDVKM. Unmatched junction bases numbered 5, after V lost 7 bases and J lost 2 bases. In DNA form, the CDR3 reads TGTGCCAGCAACAACAGGGGGGTCACAGATACGCAGTATTTT. This encodes CASNNRGVTDTQYF.

The chain has TRBV4-2 and TRBJ2-1, with 13 positions matching TRBD2. The germline CDR1 and CDR2 sequences are LGHNA and YNFKEQ. V shed 5 bases and J 9 bases; nucleotides not matched to a gene: 4. The CDR3 has 14 amino acids. The CDR3 is CASSVGTSGIEQFF. In nucleotides, the CDR3 is TGTGCCAGCAGCGTCGGGACTAGCGGGATTGAGCAGTTCTTC.

CDR3 in amino acids: CASSPRTSGKYNEQFF. The CDR3 nucleotides read TGTGCCAGCAGCCCGAGAACTAGCGGCAAGTACAATGAGCAGTTCTTC. The gene calls are TRBV5-4 and TRBJ2-1; TRBD2 aligns across 8 bases. From germline, CDR1 is SGHNT and CDR2 YYREEE (reference sequence). With V trimmed by 4 bases and J by 4 bases, 10 bases remained unmatched. This CDR3 region has 16 residues.

J is TRBJ2-7 and V is TRBV21-1; the listed D gene, TRBD1, was not tested against the DNA. TRBV21-1 is reported as a pseudogene. The CDR3 runs to 13 residues. CDR3 residues: CASSKVSGHEQYF. As DNA, the CDR3 is TGTGCCAGCAGCAAAGTTTCAGGCCACGAGCAGTACTTC.

In the case of this clone: This likely traces to a read error, being one base from a far larger clone. V usage is TRBV30 and J usage is TRBJ2-5, with D possibly TRBD1 on 6 matching bases. This CDR3 region has 14 residues. Germline loops: CDR1 GTSNPN, CDR2 SVGIG (reference sequence). CDR3 amino acids: CAWSRQVRQETQHF. In DNA, the CDR3 is TGTGCCTGGAGCCGACAGGTTCGACAAGAGACCCAGCACTTC.

The rearrangement uses TRBV4-3 and TRBJ2-5, with 8 bases that match TRBD1. CDR1 is LGHNA, CDR2 YSLEER, per germline. The V and J ends lost 0 bases and 5 bases, in that order; junction bases with no gene match: 5. The CDR3 length is 15 residues. CDR3 sequence: CASSQDDRGWETQYF. CDR3 DNA sequence: TGCGCCAGCAGCCAAGATGACAGGGGTTGGGAGACCCAGTACTTC.

In DNA form, the CDR3 reads TGTGCCAGTAGTATTCATCAGGGCTGGACCAAAAACATTCAGTACTTC. It translates to CASSIHQGWTKNIQYF. V is TRBV19 and J is TRBJ2-4, with D possibly matching TRBD1 (5 bases). CDR3 length: 16 residues. CDR1 LNHDA and CDR2 SQIVND come from the germline V gene (reference sequence). V was trimmed by 3 bases and J by 2 bases, leaving 14 bases between them.

The chain joins TRBV11-3 to TRBJ2-6; D perhaps matches TRBD1 (5 bases). This CDR3 region has 15 residues. The germline V and J ends were trimmed by 5 bases and 0 bases, with 8 bases remaining between them. The germline V gene has CDR1 SGHNT and CDR2 YENEEA. The chain's CDR3 is CASSARDSGANVLTF. Here the CDR3 DNA reads TGTGCCAGCAGCGCCAGGGACTCTGGGGCCAACGTCCTGACTTTC.

The rearrangement uses TRBV11-2 and TRBJ2-7; TRBD2 matches at 14 bases. The V and J ends lost 6 bases and 6 bases, in that order; junction bases with no gene match: 19. Per germline, CDR1 SGHAT and CDR2 FQNNGV. This CDR3 is 19 amino acids long. CDR3 sequence: CASSPTRPGLAGVFREQYF. In DNA, the CDR3 is TGTGCCAGCAGTCCAACGCGGCCGGGACTAGCGGGAGTATTTCGCGAGCAGTACTTC.

This chain uses TRBV4-3 with TRBJ1-2; TRBD1 is a possible D gene (5 bases). Germline V CDR1 and CDR2: LGHNA, YSLEER. There are 15 residues in the CDR3. Trimming took off 4 bases at V and 8 bases at J, with 20 bases between the two ends. CDR3 amino acids: CASSPEAGWGLGYTF. DNA of the CDR3: TGCGCCAGCAGCCCCGAAGCAGGGTGGGGTCTGGGCTACACCTTC.

The chain is built from TRBV9 and TRBJ2-1; TRBD2 agrees at 8 bases. Losses at the gene ends were 0 bases for V and 6 bases for J; bases not matched to a gene: 5. The CDR3 contains 15 residues. Germline CDR1 and CDR2: SGDLS and YYNGEE. The CDR3 bases are TGTGCCAGCAGCGTAGTATACGGGAGGGGCAATGAGCAGTTCTTC. Its protein is CASSVVYGRGNEQFF.